This TCR beta chain was captured in a study of Tregs in tolerant kidney transplant recipients. Study-wide results and caveats: Activated donor B cell expansion appeared to reveal the most relevant donor-specific TCRbeta repertoire. Biological reproducibility was not directly addressed, but technical replication error appeared minimal. The small number of patients limits these findings pending further validation.

This clone was picked up a small number of times. Its specificity is unknown. Unstimulated Tregs (CD4+CD25+CD127-) and CD4+CD25- non-Tregs were sorted from PBMCs. The CDR3 is 19 residues long. Trimming cost V 1 base and J 3 bases; bases outside gene matches: 12. Germline lookup yields CDR1 SGHRS and CDR2 YFSETQ. TCRdb keeps only in-frame clones here, not all; method: immunoSEQ multiplex PCR. The sample includes approximately 260,000 clones, 65% to 85% of them seen just once. The sample taken for sequencing was CD4+ T cells from blood. This sequence joins TRBV5-1 and TRBJ2-6; 8 bases align to TRBD1. The sequence was obtained from a human donor in good health. As DNA, the CDR3 is TGCGCCAGCAGCTTGATCGCTCAGGGGGCGCTTCGTGGGGCCAACGTCCTGACTTTC. This codes for CASSLIAQGALRGANVLTF.